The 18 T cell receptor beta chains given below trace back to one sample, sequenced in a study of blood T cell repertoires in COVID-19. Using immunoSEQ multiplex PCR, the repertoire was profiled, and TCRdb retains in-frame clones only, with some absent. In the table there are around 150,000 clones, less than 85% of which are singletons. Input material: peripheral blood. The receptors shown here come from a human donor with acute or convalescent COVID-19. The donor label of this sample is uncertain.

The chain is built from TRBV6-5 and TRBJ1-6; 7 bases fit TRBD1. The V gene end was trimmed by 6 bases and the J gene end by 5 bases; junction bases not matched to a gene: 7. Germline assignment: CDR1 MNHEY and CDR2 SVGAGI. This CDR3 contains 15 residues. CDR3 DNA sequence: TGTGCCAGCAGCCGGACAGGCCAAGATAATTCACCCCTCCACTTT. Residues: CASSRTGQDNSPLHF.

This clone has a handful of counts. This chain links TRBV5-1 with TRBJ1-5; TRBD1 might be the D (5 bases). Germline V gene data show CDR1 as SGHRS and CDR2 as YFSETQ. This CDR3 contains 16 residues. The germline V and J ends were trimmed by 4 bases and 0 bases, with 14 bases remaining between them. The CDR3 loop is CASSPGRGNSNQPQHF. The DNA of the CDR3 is TGCGCCAGCAGCCCGGGACGGGGGAATAGCAATCAGCCCCAGCATTTT.

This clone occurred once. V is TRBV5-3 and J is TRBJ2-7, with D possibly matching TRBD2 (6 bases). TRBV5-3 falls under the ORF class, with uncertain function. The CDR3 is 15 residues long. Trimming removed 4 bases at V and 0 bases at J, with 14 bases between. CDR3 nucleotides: TGTGCCAGAAGCCCGGAGGGCGGGACCTCCTACGAGCAGTACTTC. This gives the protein CARSPEGGTSYEQYF.

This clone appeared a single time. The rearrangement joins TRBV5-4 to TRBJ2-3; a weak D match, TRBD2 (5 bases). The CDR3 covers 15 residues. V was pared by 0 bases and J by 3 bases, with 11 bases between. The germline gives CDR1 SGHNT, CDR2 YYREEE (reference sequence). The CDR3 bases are TGTGCCAGCAGCTTGGCGGCGGGTCAAACAGATACGCAGTATTTT. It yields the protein CASSLAAGQTDTQYF.

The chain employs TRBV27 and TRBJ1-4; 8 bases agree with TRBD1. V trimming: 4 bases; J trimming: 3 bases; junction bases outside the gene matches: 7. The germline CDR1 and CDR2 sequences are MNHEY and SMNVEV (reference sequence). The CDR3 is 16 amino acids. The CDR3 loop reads CASSSQGAGANEKLFF. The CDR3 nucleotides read TGTGCCAGCAGTTCCCAGGGGGCTGGGGCTAATGAAAAACTGTTTTTT.

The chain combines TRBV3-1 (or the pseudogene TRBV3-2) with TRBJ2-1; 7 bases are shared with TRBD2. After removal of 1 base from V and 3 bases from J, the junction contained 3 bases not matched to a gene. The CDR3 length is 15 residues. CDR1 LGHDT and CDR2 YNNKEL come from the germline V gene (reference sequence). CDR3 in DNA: TGTGCCAGCAGCCAAGGGACTAGGAACTACAATGAGCAGTTCTTC. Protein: CASSQGTRNYNEQFF.

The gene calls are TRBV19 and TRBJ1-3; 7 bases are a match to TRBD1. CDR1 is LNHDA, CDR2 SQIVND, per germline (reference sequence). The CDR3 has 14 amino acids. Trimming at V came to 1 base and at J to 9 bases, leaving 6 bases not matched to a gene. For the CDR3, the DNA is TGTGCCAGTAGTATAGCGGCAGGGGGGAGCACCATATATTTT. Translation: CASSIAAGGSTIYF.

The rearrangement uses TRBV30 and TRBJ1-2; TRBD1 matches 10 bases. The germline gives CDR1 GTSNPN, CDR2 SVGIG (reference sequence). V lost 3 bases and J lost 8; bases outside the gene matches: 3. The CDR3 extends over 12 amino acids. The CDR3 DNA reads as TGTGCCTGGAGCGCGGACAGGGGGGGCTACACCTTC. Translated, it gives CAWSADRGGYTF.

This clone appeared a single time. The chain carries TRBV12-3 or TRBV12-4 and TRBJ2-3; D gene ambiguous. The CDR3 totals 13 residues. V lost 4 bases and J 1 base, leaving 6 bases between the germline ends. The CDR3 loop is CASSSLGTDTQYF. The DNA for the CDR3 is TGTGCCAGCAGTTCCCTTGGCACAGATACGCAGTATTTT.

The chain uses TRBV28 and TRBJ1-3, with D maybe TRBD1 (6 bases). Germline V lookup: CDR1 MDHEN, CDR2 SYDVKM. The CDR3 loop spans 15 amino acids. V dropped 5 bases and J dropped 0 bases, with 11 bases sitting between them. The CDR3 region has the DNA TGTGCCAGCAGTCGAAGGGGGAGCTCTGGAAACACCATATATTTT. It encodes CASSRRGSSGNTIYF.

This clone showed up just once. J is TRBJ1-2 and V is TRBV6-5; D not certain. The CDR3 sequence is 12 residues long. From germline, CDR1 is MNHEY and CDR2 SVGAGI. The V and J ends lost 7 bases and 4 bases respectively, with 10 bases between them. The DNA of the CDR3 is TGTGCCAGCACCAATTCGCGCTATGGCTACACCTTC. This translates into CASTNSRYGYTF.

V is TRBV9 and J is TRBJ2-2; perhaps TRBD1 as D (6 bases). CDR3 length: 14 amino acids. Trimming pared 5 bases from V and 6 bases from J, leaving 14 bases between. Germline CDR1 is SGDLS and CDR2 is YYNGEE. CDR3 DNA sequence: TGTGCCAGCAGTGTTACAGGGAGAGCCGGGGAGCTGTTTTTT. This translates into CASSVTGRAGELFF.

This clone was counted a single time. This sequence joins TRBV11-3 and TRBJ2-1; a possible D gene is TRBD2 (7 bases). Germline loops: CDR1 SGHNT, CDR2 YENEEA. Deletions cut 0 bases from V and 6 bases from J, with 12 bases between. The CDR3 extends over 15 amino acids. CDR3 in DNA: TGTGCCAGCAGCTTAGATGGGGGGGCGGTCAATGAGCAGTTCTTC. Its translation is CASSLDGGAVNEQFF.

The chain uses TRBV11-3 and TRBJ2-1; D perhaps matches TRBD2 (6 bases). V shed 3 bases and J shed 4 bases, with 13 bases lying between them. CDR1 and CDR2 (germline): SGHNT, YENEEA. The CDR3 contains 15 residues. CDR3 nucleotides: TGTGCCAGCAGCTTTGGTAGGGACTTATACAATGAGCAGTTCTTC. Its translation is CASSFGRDLYNEQFF.

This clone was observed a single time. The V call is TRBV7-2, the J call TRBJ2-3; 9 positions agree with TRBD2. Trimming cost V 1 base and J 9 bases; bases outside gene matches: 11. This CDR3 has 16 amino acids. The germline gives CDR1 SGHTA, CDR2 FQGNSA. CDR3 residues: CASSLGSGGRIDTQYF. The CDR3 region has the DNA TGTGCCAGCAGCTTAGGTAGCGGGGGCCGTATTGACACGCAGTATTTT.

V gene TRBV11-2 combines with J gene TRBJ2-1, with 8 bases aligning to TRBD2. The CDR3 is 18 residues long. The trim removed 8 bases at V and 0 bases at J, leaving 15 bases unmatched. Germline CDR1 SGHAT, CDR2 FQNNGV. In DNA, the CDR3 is TGTGCCAGCTCCATACTGGGTAGCGGGACCAGCTCCTACAATGAGCAGTTCTTC. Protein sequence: CASSILGSGTSSYNEQFF.

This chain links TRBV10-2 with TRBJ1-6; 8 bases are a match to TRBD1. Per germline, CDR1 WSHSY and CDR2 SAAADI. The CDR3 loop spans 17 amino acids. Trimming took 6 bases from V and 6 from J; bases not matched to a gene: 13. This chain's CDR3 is CASRGQGSFRGNSPLHF. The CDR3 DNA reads TGCGCCAGCAGAGGACAGGGATCATTTCGGGGTAATTCACCCCTCCACTTT.

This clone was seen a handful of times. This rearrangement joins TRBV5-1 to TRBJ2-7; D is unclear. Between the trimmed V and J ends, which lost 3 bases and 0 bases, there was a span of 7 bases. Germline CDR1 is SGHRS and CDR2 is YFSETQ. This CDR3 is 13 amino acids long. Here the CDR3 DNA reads TGCGCCAGCAGCTCGGGTAGCTCCTACGAGCAGTACTTC. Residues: CASSSGSSYEQYF.